The clone carrying this T cell receptor beta chain was recorded many times. What it binds is not known. The junction had 4 bases not matched to a gene; V was cut back by 6 bases and J by 4 bases. This CDR3 region has 13 residues. Germline CDR1 is SGHAT and CDR2 is FQNNGV. The sample is drawn from a study of early T cells in non-severe SARS-CoV-2 infection. Across the whole study: Unsorted whole blood bulk RNA was sequenced, with unpaired chains.

TCRdb re-called the 5' RACE reads with MiXCR, one entry per CDR3 protein. Among 120,000 or so distinct CDR3 sequences, over 10% were seen once, and the ten largest hold approximately 4%. Regarding the study as a whole: Lookups in VDJdb leaned toward anti-spike CD8 responses and missed private and CD4 specificities.

Sample: whole blood, taken at baseline. This TCR was sampled from an adult who was a healthcare worker with PCR-confirmed SARS-CoV-2 infection or an uninfected control (not recorded which). This chain links TRBV11-2 with TRBJ1-1; 8 nucleotides match TRBD1. The chain's CDR3 is CASSWTGRTEAFF. CDR3 coding DNA: TGTGCCAGCAGTTGGACAGGGCGCACTGAAGCTTTCTTT.